This T cell receptor beta chain was found in a study of CD8 T cells in ankylosing spondylitis. TCRdb re-derived calls from the 5' RACE reads in MiXCR, one entry per CDR3 protein. Altogether hundreds of thousands of distinct CDR3 sequences are present, more than 9.5% being singletons, with the ten largest covering around 6.8%. The study's findings and limits: A TCR beta motif of under 10 highly homologous variants appeared characteristic of ankylosing spondylitis blood.

About this clonotype itself: Its antigen is undetermined.

Sequenced input: blood, either unsorted or a sorted T cell fraction (not recorded which). This TCR came from a male donor with ankylosing spondylitis.

The CDR3, as DNA: TGTGCCAGCAGCGTCGGGACTGAGGTGGATGAGCAGTTCTTC. Translating gives CASSVGTEVDEQFF. V and J are TRBV7-9 and TRBJ2-1; TRBD2 is a possible D gene (6 bases). The CDR3 totals 14 residues. Germline loops: CDR1 SEHNR, CDR2 FQNEAQ (reference sequence). V dropped 5 bases and J dropped 8 bases, with 16 bases sitting between them.